This entry is about one T cell receptor (beta chain). The V and J ends lost 2 bases and 6 bases respectively, with 8 bases between them. The CDR3 loop spans 13 amino acids. Germline V gene data show CDR1 as SGHAT and CDR2 as FQNNGV. Original methodology: Amplification of reference gene primers was used by the study to estimate nucleated cell counts. Profiled with immunoSEQ multiplex PCR; TCRdb holds only in-frame clones, not every one. For V, J and clone size, that table is used; D and trimming come from the DNA. Among around 390,000 clones listed, roughly 89% were seen once. This entry is derived from a study of blood T cell repertoires in COVID-19. Study overall: Material from acute and convalescent COVID-19 was sourced from the United States, Italy and Spain. PBMCs, B-cell-depleted T cells, or T cells were the source of the cDNA or gDNA that made up the material.

Sequencing was performed on PBMCs or T cells enriched from blood (not recorded which). The rearrangement links TRBV11-2 to TRBJ1-5; D is ambiguous. This clonotype was obtained from a woman aged 45-60 years who had recovered from COVID-19. The CDR3 nucleotides are TGTGCCAGCAGCTTACGCGAGGGTCAGCCCCAGCATTTT. Its translation is CASSLREGQPQHF. The complete variable domain, with remaining parts taken from reference TRBV11-2 and TRBJ1-5, reads EAGVAQSPRYKIIEKRQSVAFWCNPISGHATLYWYQQILGQGPKLLIQFQNNGVVDDSQLPKDRFSAERLKGVDSTLKIQPAKLEDSAVYLCASSLREGQPQHFGDGTRLSIL.